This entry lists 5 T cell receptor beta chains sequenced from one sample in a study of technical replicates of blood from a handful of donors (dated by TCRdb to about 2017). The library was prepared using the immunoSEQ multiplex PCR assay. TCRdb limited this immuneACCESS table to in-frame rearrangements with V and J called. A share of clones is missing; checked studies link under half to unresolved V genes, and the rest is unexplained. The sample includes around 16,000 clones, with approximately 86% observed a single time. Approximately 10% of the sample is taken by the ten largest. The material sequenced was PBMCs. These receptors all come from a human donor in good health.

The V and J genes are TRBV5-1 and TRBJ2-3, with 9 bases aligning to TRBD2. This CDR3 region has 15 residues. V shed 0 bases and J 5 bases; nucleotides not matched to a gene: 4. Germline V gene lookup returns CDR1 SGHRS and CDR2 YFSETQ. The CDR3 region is CASSLAAGGRDTQYF. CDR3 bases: TGCGCCAGCAGCTTGGCGGCGGGAGGGAGAGATACGCAGTATTTT.

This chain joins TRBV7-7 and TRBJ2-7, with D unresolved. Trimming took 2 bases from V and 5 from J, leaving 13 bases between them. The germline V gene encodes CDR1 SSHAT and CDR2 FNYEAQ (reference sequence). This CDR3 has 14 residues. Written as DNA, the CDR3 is TGTGCCAGCAGCTTAAATCCCCTGTCCGACGAGCAGTACTTC. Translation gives CASSLNPLSDEQYF.

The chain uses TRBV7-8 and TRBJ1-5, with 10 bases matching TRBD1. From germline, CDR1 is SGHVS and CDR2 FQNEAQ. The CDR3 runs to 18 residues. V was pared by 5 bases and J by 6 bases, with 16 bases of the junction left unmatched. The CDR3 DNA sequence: TGTGCCAGCAGCCCGCTGGCAAGCCGACAGGGGGCAGTTCAGCCCCAGCATTTT. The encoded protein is CASSPLASRQGAVQPQHF.

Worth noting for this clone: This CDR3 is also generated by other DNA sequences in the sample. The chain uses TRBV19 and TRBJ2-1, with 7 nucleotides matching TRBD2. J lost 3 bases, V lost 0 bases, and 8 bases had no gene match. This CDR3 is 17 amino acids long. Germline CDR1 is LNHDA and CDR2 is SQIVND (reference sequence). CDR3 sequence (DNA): TGTGCCAGTAGTATAGATCTGGCTAGCGGCAGCTACAATGAGCAGTTCTTC. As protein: CASSIDLASGSYNEQFF.

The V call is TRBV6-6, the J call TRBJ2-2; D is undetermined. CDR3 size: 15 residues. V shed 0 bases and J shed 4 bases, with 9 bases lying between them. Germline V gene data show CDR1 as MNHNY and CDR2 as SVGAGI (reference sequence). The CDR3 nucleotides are TGTGCCAGCAGTTACTCAGAGACTTCCACCGGGGAGCTGTTTTTT. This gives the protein CASSYSETSTGELFF.